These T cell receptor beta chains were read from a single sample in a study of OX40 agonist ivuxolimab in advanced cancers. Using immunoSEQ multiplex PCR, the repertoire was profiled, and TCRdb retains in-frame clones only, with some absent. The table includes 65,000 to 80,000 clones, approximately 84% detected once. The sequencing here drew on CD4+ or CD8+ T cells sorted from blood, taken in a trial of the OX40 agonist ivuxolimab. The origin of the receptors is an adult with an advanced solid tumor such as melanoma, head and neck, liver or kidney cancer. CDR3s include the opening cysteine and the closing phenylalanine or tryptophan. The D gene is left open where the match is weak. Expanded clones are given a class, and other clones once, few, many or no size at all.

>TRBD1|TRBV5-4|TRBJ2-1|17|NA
TGTGCCAGCAGCATATTCACCCAGGACAGGGTCCACAATGAGCAGTTCTTC
CASSIFTQDRVHNEQFF
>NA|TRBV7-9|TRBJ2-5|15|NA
TGTGCCAGCAGCCCAGGCCCTATAAACCAAGAGACCCAGTACTTC
CASSPGPINQETQYF
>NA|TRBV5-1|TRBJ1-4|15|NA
TGCGCCAGCAGCTTAACCACAGAGTCTAATGAAAAACTGTTTTTT
CASSLTTESNEKLFF
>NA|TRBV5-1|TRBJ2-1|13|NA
TGCGCCAGCAGAGGGGTGGCGGACAATGAGCAGTTCTTC
CASRGVADNEQFF
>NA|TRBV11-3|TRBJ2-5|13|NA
TGTGCCAGCAGCTTAAGGGGGGGAGAGACCCAGTACTTC
CASSLRGGETQYF
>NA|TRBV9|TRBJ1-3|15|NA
TGTGCCAGCAGCGTCACGACCAACTCTGGAAACACCATATATTTT
CASSVTTNSGNTIYF
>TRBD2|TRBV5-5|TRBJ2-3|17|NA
TGTGCCAGCCGTAAGACGGGAGGCATTCTGAGCACAGATACGCAGTATTTT
CASRKTGGILSTDTQYF
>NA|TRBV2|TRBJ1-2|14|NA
TGTGCCAGCACATACCGGGACCTATCTGGGGGCTACACCTTC
CASTYRDLSGGYTF
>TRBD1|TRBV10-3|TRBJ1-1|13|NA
TGTGCCATCAGTCTTGACAGGGGCACTGAAGCTTTCTTT
CAISLDRGTEAFF
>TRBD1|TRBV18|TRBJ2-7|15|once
TGTGCCAGCTCACTCAGGACAGGGGAATCCTACGAGCAGTACTTC
CASSLRTGESYEQYF
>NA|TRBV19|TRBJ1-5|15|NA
TGTGCCAGTAGTATGAAGGGCAGGGGCATCCAGCCCCAGCATTTT
CASSMKGRGIQPQHF
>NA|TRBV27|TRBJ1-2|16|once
TGTGCCAGCAGGAGGGCAGTAGCAATACCTAACTATGGCTACACCTTC
CASRRAVAIPNYGYTF
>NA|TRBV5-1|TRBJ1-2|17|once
TGCGCCAGCAGCCCGGGAGGAAAGGAGGGGACCCTCTATGGCTACACCTTC
CASSPGGKEGTLYGYTF
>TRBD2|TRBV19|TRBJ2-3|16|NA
TGTGCCAGTAGTATGGGAGGGCTTGGTCGATTCGATACGCAGTATTTT
CASSMGGLGRFDTQYF
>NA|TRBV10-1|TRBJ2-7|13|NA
TGCGCCAGCAGAAAAGACAGGACTCTCCTGCAGTACTTC
CASRKDRTLLQYF
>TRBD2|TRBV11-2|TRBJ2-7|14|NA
TGTGCCAGCAGCTTACGGGGGGAACTCTACGAGCAGTACTTC
CASSLRGELYEQYF
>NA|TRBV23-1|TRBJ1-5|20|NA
TGCGCCAGCAGTCAATCCGCGCGGGGGGTTGTTTTACAGCCCAATCAGCCCCAGCATTTT
CASSQSARGVVLQPNQPQHF
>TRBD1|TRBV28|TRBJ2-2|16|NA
TGTGCCAGCAGGGGGGACAGGGGAGTGAACACCGGGGAGCTGTTTTTT
CASRGDRGVNTGELFF
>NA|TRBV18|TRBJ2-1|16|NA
TGTGCCAGCTCACCACAGAGGGGGGGTGAATACAATGAGCAGTTCTTC
CASSPQRGGEYNEQFF
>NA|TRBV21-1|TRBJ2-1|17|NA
TGTGCCAGCAGCGCATGGACAGGTCACAATGGGTACAATGAGCAGTTCTTC
CASSAWTGHNGYNEQFF
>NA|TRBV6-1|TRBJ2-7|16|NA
TGTGCCAGCAGTGAAGCGACGACAACAGGCCCCTACGAGCAGTACTTC
CASSEATTTGPYEQYF
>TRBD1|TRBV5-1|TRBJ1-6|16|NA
TGCGCCAGCAGCGGACAGGGGGCTAGCCGGAATTCACCCCTCCACTTT
CASSGQGASRNSPLHF
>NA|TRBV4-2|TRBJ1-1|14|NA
TGTGCCAGCAGCCAAGATACGGGGGGCACTGAAGCTTTCTTT
CASSQDTGGTEAFF
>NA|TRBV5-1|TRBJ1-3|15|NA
TGCGCCAGCAGCTTGGTGGCCAATTGGGGAAACACCATATATTTT
CASSLVANWGNTIYF
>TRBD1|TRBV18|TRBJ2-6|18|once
TGTGCCAGCTCACTGACCGGGACAGGGGGCTCTGGGGCCAACGTCCTGACTTTC
CASSLTGTGGSGANVLTF
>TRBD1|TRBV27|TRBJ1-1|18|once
TGTGCCAGCAGGCCCGGGACAGGGGGGGGAATTATGAACACTGAAGCTTTCTTT
CASRPGTGGGIMNTEAFF
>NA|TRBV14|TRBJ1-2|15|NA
TGTGCCAGCAGCCAAGATGGGATTGGGCTTTATGGCTACACCTTC
CASSQDGIGLYGYTF
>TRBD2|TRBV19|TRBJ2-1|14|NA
TGTGCCAGTAAGTTGCGGGAGACGGGCAATGAGCAGTTCTTC
CASKLRETGNEQFF
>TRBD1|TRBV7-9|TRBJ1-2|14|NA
TGTGCCAGCAGCTTCCCAGGGGGCAACTATGGCTACACCTTC
CASSFPGGNYGYTF
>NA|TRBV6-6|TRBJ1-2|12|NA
TGTGCCAGCGTGGGGCAGGAGTTCGGCTACACCTTC
CASVGQEFGYTF
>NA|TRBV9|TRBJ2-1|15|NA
TGTGCCAGCAGCGTCTACTCCGGCACCTACAATGAGCAGTTCTTC
CASSVYSGTYNEQFF
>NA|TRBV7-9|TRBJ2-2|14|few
TGTGCCAGCAGCTTACGACGGAACACCGGGGAGCTGTTTTTT
CASSLRRNTGELFF
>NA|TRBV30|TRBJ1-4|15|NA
TGTGCCTGGAGTCAAACCAGGGGCTCTAATGAAAAACTGTTTTTT
CAWSQTRGSNEKLFF
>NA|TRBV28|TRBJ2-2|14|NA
TGTGCCAGCAGTAAAGGGGTTCGAACCGGGGAGCTGTTTTTT
CASSKGVRTGELFF
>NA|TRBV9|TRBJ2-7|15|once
TGTGCCAGCACCCCGGGTGGGGCAGGGACCTACGAGCAGTACTTC
CASTPGGAGTYEQYF
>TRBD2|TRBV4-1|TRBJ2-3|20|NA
TGCGCCAGCAGCCAAGTTTTAGGCGAGCGGGACGGAAGAAACACAGATACGCAGTATTTT
CASSQVLGERDGRNTDTQYF